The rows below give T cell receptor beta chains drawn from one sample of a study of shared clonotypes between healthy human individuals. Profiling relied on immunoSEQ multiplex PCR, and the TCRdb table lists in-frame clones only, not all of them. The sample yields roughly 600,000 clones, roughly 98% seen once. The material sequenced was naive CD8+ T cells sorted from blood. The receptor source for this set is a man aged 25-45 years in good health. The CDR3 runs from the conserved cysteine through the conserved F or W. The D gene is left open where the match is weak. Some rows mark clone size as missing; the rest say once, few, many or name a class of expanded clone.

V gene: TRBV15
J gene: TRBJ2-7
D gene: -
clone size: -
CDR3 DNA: TGTGCCACCAGCAGAGTTGGGGAACTCTACGAGCAGTACTTC
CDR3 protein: CATSRVGELYEQYF

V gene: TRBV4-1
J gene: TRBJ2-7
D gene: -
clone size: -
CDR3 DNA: TGCGCCAGCAGCCAACCGGGTCAGGGAATCTACGAGCAGTACTTC
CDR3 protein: CASSQPGQGIYEQYF

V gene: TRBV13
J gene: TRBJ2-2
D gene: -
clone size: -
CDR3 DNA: TGTGCCAGCAGCGCACTAGGGTCGACCGGGGAGCTGTTTTTT
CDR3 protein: CASSALGSTGELFF

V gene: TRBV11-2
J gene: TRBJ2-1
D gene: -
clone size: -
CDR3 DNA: TGTGCCAGCAGCCCAGGGAGGCAGGGGACCTACAATGAGCAGTTCTTC
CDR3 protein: CASSPGRQGTYNEQFF

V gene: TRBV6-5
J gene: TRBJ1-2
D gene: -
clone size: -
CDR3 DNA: TGTGCCAGCAGTTACAGAGCTAACTATGGCTACACCTTC
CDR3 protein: CASSYRANYGYTF

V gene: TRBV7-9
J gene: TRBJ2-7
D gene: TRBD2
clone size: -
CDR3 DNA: TGTGCCAGCAGCTTAGAGACCGGGACTAGCGAAGAGCAGTACTTC
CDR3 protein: CASSLETGTSEEQYF

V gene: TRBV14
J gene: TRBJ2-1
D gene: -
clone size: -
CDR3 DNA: TGTGCCAGCAGCCGGCTAGGGGTCGACAATGAGCAGTTCTTC
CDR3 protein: CASSRLGVDNEQFF

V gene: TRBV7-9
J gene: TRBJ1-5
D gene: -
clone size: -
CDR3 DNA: TGTGCCAGCAGCTTAGCGCCCGGTCAGGGGATTAATCAGCCCCAGCATTTT
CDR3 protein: CASSLAPGQGINQPQHF

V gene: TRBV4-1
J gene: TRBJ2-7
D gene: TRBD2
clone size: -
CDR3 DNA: TGCGCCAGCAGCCCAGGACTAGTGAGGGTCGAGCAGTACTTC
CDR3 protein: CASSPGLVRVEQYF

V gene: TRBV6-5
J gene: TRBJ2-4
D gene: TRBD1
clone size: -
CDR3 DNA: TGTGCCAGCAGTTACCAGGGGGTGGCCAAAAACATTCAGTACTTC
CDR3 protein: CASSYQGVAKNIQYF

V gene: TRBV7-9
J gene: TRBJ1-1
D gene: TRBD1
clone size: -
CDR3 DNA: TGTGCCAGCAGCTGGACAGGGGACACTGAAGCTTTCTTT
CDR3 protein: CASSWTGDTEAFF

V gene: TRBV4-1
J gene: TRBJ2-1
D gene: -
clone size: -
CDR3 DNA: TGCGCCAGCAGCCACGGCGATGAGCAGTTCTTC
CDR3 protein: CASSHGDEQFF

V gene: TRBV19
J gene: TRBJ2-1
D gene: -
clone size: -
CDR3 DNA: TGTGCCAGTAGCCTCGTAACCGGGCTTAGCTCCTACAATGAGCAGTTCTTC
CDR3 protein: CASSLVTGLSSYNEQFF

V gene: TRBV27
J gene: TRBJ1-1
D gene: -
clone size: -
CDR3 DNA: TGTGCCAGCAGTTGGGGAGTGGACACTGAAGCTTTCTTT
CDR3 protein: CASSWGVDTEAFF

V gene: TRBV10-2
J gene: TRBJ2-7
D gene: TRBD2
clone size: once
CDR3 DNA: TGCGCCAGCACCGGGACTAGCGGGAGGGAGGACGAGCAGTACTTC
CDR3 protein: CASTGTSGREDEQYF

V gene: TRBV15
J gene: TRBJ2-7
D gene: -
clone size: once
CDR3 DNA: TGTGCCACCAGCGAGGGCTCTGGAGGAGGCTACGAGCAGTACTTC
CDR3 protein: CATSEGSGGGYEQYF

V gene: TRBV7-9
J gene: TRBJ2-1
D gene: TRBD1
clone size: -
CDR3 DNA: TGTGCCAGCAGCTCCCCAGGGGGCGAATACAATGAGCAGTTCTTC
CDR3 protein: CASSSPGGEYNEQFF

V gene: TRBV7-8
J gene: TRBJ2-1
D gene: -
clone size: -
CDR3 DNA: TGTGCCAGCAGAGGGGACAATGAGCAGTTCTTC
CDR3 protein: CASRGDNEQFF

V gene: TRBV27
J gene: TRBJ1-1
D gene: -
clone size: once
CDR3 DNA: TGTGCCAGCAGTTTAACTGGACCTAACACTGAAGCTTTCTTT
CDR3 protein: CASSLTGPNTEAFF

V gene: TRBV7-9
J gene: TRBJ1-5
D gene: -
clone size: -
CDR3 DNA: TGTGCCAGCAGCTCACAGGGCATTAGCAATCAGCCCCAGCATTTT
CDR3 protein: CASSSQGISNQPQHF

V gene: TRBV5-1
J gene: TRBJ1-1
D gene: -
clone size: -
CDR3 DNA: TGCGCCAGCAGCTTTGTTTGGGATACCTCGAACACTGAAGCTTTCTTT
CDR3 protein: CASSFVWDTSNTEAFF

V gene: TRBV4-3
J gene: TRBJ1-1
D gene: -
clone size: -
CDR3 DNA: TGCGCCAGCAGCCGGGGACAGAACACTGAAGCTTTCTTT
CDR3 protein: CASSRGQNTEAFF

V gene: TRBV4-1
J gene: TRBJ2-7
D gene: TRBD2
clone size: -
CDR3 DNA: TGCGCCAGCAGCCCCCCCCTACTAGCGGGGAAATACGAGCAGTACTTC
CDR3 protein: CASSPPLLAGKYEQYF

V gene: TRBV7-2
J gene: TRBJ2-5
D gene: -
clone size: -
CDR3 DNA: TGTGCCAGCAGCTTAGTATTAACGGAACAAGAGACCCAGTACTTC
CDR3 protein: CASSLVLTEQETQYF

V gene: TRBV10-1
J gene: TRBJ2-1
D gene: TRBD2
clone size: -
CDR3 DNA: TGCGCCAGTCTCTCTTTAGCGGGAGGGATTTACAATGAGCAGTTCTTC
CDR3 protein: CASLSLAGGIYNEQFF

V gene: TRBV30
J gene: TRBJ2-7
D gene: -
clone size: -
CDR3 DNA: TGTGCCTGGAGTTTACTAGTCGGCTACGAGCAGTACTTC
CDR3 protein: CAWSLLVGYEQYF

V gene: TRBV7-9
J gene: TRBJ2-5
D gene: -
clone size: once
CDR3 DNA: TGTGCCAGCAGCAACACACGAGGGAATGGAGAGACCCAGTACTTC
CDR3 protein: CASSNTRGNGETQYF

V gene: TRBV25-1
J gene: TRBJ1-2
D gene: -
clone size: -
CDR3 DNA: TGTGCCAGCAGCACCTGGAACAGGATAGATGGCTACACCTTC
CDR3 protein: CASSTWNRIDGYTF

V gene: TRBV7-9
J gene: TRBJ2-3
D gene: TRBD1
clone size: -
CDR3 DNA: TGTGCCAGCAGTACTACAGGGGTCTCAAGCACAGATACGCAGTATTTT
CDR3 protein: CASSTTGVSSTDTQYF

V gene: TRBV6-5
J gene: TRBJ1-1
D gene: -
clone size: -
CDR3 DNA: TGTGCCAGCAGTTATCGACTACCCATGAACACTGAAGCTTTCTTT
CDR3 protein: CASSYRLPMNTEAFF

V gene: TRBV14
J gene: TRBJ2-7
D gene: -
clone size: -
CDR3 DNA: TGTGCCAGCAGCCAAGAAACAGGCCTGTCCTACGAGCAGTACTTC
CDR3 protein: CASSQETGLSYEQYF

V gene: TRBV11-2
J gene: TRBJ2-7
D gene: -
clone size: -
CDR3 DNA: TGTGCCAGCAGCGGGAGCGAGCAGTACTTC
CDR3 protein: CASSGSEQYF

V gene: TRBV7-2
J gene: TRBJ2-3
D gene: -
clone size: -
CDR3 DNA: TGTGCCAGCAGCTTAGTGGGGGCCGGCACAGATACGCAGTATTTT
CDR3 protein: CASSLVGAGTDTQYF

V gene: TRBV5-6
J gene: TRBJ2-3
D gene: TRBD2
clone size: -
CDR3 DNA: TGTGCCAGCAGCTCCGGACTAGCGGGGACACGCGGCACAGATACGCAGTATTTT
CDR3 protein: CASSSGLAGTRGTDTQYF

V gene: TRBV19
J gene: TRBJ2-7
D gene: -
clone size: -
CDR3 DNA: TGTGCCAGCAGTCGGTCCCCCTACGAGCAGTACTTC
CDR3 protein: CASSRSPYEQYF

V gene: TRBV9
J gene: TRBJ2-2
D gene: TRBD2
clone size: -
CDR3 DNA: TGTGCCAGCAGCGCGGGACTAGCGGGACCTACGAACACCGGGGAGCTGTTTTTT
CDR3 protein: CASSAGLAGPTNTGELFF

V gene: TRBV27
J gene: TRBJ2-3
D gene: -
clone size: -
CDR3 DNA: TGTGCCAGCAGCCCCCGGGCAGGGAGGGATACGCAGTATTTT
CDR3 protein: CASSPRAGRDTQYF

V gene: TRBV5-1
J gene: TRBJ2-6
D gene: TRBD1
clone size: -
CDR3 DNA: TGCGCCAGCAGCGGGACAGGAGCTGGGGCCAACGTCCTGACTTTC
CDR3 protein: CASSGTGAGANVLTF

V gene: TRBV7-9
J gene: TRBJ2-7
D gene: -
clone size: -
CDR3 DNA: TGTGCCAGCAGCCTGGTACCCTACGAGCAGTACTTC
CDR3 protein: CASSLVPYEQYF

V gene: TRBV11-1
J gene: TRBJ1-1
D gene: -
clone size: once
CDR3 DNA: TGTGCCAGCAGACAGGGAAACACTGAAGCTTTCTTT
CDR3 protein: CASRQGNTEAFF

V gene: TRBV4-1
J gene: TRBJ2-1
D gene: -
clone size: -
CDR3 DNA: TGCGCCAGCAGCCCCCGTGACTCCTACAATGAGCAGTTCTTC
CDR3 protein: CASSPRDSYNEQFF

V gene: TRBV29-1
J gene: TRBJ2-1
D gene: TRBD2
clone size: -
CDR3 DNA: TGCAGCGTTGTGTCTAGCGGGAGACAGTTTCAGTTCTTC
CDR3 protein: CSVVSSGRQFQFF

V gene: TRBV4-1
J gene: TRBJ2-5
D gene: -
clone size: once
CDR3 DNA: TGCGCCAGCAGCCAAGATCGGGTCCAAACGGAGACCCAGTACTTC
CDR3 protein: CASSQDRVQTETQYF

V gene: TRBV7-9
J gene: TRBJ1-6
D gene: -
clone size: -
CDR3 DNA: TGTGCCAGCAGCCCCTCTGCCGGGACTAATTCACCCCTCCACTTT
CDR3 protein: CASSPSAGTNSPLHF

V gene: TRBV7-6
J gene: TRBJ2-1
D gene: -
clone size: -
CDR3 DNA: TGTGCCAGCAGCAATAGCGGTAGGAGCTCCTACAATGAGCAGTTCTTC
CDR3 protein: CASSNSGRSSYNEQFF

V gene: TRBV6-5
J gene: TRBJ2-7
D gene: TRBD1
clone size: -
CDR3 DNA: TGTGCCAGCAGGATACAGGGGCTTTCGTCCTACGAGCAGTACTTC
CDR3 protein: CASRIQGLSSYEQYF

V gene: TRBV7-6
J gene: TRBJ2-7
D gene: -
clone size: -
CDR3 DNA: TGTGCCAGCAGTCCCGGAGCGACTTACGAGCAGTACTTC
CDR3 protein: CASSPGATYEQYF

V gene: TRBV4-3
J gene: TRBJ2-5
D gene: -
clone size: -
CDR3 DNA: TGCGCCAGCAGCCAAGAACAGGGAAAAGAGACCCAGTACTTC
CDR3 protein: CASSQEQGKETQYF

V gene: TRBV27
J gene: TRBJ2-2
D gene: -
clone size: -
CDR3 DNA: TGTGCCAGCAGTTTGGAGACCTCGCTTGGCGGGGAGCTGTTTTTT
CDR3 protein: CASSLETSLGGELFF

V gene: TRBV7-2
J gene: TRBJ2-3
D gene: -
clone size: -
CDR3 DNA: TGTGCCAGCAGCTACCCAATCACAGATACGCAGTATTTT
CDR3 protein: CASSYPITDTQYF

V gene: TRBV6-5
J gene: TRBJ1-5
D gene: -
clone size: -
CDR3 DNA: TGTGCCAGCAGCTCTCACAGGGTTCAGCCCCAGCATTTT
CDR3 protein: CASSSHRVQPQHF

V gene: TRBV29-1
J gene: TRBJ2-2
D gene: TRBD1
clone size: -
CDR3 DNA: TGCAGCGTTGAAGTTTGGGACAGGAACACCGGGGAGCTGTTTTTT
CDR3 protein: CSVEVWDRNTGELFF

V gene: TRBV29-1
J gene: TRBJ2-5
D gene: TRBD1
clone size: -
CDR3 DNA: TGCAGCGTTGAAGGTTATCAAGGGGAATGGGGACAGATCCAAGAGACCCAGTACTTC
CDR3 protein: CSVEGYQGEWGQIQETQYF

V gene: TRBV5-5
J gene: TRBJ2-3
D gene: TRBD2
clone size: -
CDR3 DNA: TGTGCCAGCAGCTTGGGGCTAGCGGACACAGATACGCAGTATTTT
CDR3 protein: CASSLGLADTDTQYF

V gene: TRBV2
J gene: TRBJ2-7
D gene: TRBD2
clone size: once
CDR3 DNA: TGTGCCAGCACCGCAACTGGACTAGCGGGAGTTCGCTTGGTCGAGCAGTACTTC
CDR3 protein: CASTATGLAGVRLVEQYF

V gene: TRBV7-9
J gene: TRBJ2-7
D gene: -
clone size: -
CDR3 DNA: TGTGTCAGCAGCTTATATGCCGACGAGCAGTACTTC
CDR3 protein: CVSSLYADEQYF

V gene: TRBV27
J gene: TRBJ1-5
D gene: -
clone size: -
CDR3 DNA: TGTGCCAGCAGTTTATGGGCAGGGGCACAGCCCCAGCATTTT
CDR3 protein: CASSLWAGAQPQHF

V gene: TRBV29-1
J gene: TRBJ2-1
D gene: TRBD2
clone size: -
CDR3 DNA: TGCAGCGTTGAATTGCTTGGGTTGGAGGCGGGAGCCCCATGGGGCAATGAGCAGTTCTTC
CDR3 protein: CSVELLGLEAGAPWGNEQFF